This TCR beta chain was obtained from a study of cytomegalovirus exposure and HLA in healthy donors. The PCR ran on 60 Vbeta and 13 Jbeta primers. Sequencing used immunoSEQ multiplex PCR; TCRdb keeps in-frame clones, though not all of them. Of more than 95,000 clones listed, more than 75% are singletons. Study-wide points: Presence/absence analyses took donor sequencing depth as roughly uniform. Researchers catalogued roughly 170 TCR beta chains as cytomegalovirus-associated. The number of N-insertions in an Asian-associated ancestry cluster was reportedly below the roughly 620-donor mean in a later analysis. Researchers reported in a later analysis that a missense DCLRE1C variant was tied to TCR beta V- and J-gene trimming.

CDR1 and CDR2 (germline): GTSNPN, SVGIG (reference sequence). The V and J ends lost 3 bases and 9 bases respectively, with 18 bases between them. The CDR3 loop spans 13 amino acids. Comment on this clone: Its antigen is still unknown.

The material sequenced was PBMCs. The gene calls are TRBV30 and TRBJ2-7, with unresolved D. This TCR was sampled from a woman between 18 and 29 years old in good health and CMV-seropositive. The CDR3 nucleotides are TGTGCCTGGAGAGCCCGACTTACCGACGGGCAGTACTTC. Translated: CAWRARLTDGQYF.